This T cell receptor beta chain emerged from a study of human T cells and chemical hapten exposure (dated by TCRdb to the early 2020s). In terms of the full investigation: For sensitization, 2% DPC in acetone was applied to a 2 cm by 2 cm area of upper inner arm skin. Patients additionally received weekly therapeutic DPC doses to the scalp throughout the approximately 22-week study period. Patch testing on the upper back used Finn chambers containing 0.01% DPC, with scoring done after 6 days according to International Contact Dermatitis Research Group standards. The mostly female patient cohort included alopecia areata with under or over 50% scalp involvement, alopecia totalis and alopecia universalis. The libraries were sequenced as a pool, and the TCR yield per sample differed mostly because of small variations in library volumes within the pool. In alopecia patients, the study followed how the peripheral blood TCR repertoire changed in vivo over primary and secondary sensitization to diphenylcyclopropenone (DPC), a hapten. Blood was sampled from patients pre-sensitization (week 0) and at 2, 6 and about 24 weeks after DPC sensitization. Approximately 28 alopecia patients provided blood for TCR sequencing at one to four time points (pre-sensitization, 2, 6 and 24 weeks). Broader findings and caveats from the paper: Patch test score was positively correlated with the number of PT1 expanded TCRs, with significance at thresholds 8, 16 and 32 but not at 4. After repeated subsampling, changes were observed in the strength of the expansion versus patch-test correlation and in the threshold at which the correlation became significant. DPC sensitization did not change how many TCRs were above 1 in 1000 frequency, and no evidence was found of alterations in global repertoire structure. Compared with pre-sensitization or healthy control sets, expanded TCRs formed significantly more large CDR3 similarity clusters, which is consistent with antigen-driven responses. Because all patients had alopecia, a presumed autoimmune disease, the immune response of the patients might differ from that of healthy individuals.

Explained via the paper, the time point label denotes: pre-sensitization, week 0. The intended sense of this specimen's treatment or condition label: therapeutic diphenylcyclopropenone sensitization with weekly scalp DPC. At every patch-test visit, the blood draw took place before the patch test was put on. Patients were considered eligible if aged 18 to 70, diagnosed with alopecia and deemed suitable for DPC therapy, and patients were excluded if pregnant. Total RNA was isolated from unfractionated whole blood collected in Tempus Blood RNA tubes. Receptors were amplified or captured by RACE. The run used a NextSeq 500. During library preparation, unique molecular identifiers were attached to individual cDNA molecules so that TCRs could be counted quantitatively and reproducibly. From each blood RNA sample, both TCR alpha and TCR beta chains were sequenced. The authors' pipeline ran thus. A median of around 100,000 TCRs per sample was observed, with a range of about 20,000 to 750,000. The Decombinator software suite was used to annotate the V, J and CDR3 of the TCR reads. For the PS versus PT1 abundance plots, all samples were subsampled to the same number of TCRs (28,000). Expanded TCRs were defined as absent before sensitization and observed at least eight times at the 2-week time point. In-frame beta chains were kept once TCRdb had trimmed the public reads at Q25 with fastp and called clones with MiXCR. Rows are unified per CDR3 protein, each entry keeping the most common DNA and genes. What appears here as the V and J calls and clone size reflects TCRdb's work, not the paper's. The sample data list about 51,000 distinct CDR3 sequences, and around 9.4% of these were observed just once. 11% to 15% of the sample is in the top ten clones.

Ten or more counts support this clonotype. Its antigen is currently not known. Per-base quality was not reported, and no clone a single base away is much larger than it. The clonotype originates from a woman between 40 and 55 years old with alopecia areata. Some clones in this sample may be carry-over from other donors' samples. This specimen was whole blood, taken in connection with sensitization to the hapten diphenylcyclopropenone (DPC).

The CDR3 region has the sequence CASSVAGGLQETQYF. The DNA sequence is as follows: TGTGCCAGCAGTGTAGCGGGGGGCCTCCAAGAGACCCAGTACTTC. The chain is encoded by TRBV2 joined to TRBJ2-5; 10 central bases correspond to TRBD2. Spanning cysteine to phenylalanine, the CDR3 consists of 15 amino acids. Of the read, only the CDR3 DNA is kept; its 45 bases are in frame from base 1. CDR1 and CDR2 are read off the germline V gene as SNHLY and FYNNEI. At the junction V is shortened by 4 bases and J by 1 base; bases outside the gene matches: 3.